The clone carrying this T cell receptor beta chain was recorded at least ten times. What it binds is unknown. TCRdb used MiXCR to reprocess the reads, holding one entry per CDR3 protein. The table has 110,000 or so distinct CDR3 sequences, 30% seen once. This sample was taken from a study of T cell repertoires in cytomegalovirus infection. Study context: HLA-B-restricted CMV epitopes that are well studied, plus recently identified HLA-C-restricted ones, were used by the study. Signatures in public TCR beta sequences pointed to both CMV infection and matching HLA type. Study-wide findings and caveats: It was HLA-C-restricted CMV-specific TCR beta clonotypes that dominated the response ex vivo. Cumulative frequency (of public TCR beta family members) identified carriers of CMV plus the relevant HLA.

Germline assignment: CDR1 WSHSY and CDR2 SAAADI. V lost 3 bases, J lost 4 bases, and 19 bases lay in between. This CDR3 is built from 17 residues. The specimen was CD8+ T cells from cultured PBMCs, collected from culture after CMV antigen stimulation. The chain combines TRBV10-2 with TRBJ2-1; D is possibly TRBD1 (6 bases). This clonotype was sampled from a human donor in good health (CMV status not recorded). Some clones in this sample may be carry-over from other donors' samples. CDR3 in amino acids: CASSEGVARGKYNEQFF. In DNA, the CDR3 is TGCGCCAGCAGTGAAGGGGTTGCCAGGGGAAAATACAATGAGCAGTTCTTC.